One and the same sample provided the 14 T cell receptor beta chains below, sequenced in a study of T cells after yellow fever vaccination. TCRdb reanalysed the 5' RACE reads using MiXCR and keeps one entry per CDR3 protein. The profile shows 500,000 to 650,000 distinct CDR3 sequences, approximately 12% of them singletons. The starting material was PBMCs, obtained on the day of the yellow fever booster vaccination. Receptors originate from a man aged 25-45 years who received the YFV17D yellow fever vaccine.

There are a few counts of this clonotype. This rearrangement joins TRBV7-2 to TRBJ2-2; 10 bases are shared with TRBD1. The V and J ends lost 11 bases and 4 bases, in that order; junction bases with no gene match: 7. From germline, CDR1 is SGHTA and CDR2 FQGNSA. The CDR3 is made up of 14 amino acids. CDR3 sequence reads: CASGQGGRTGELFF. The CDR3 DNA reads as TGTGCCTCCGGACAGGGGGGACGCACCGGGGAGCTGTTTTTT.

V is TRBV18 and J is TRBJ2-1, with 8 bases matching TRBD2. This CDR3 has 13 residues. Trimming took 3 bases from V and 12 from J; bases not matched to a gene: 7. The V gene's germline CDR1 is KGHSH and CDR2 LQKENI. The CDR3 spells CASSPGLGAVQFF. The CDR3 DNA sequence: TGTGCCAGCTCACCGGGACTAGGAGCTGTGCAGTTCTTC.

The V gene is TRBV11-2, the J gene TRBJ1-1; D remains unclear. V was shortened by 1 base and J by 3 bases, with 9 bases between the two germline ends. The CDR3 has 14 residues. CDR1 and CDR2 (germline): SGHAT, FQNNGV. The CDR3 protein is CASSLGVPDTEAFF. The CDR3 DNA reads as TGTGCCAGCAGCTTAGGGGTTCCGGACACTGAAGCTTTCTTT.

The rearrangement links TRBV7-2 to TRBJ2-5; weak D call: TRBD2 (5 bases). Germline V CDR1 and CDR2: SGHTA, FQGNSA. The V end lost 7 bases, the J end lost 5 bases, and 11 bases lay between the germline ends. This CDR3 is built from 12 residues. DNA for the CDR3: TGTGCCAGCACCCCGGGGTCGGAGACCCAGTACTTC. Amino acids: CASTPGSETQYF.

This clonotype was detected only a few times. CDR3 residues: CASSLDSRQYF. CDR3 in DNA: TGTGCCAGCAGCTTAGACAGTAGGCAGTATTTT. This chain connects TRBV7-6 to TRBJ2-3; D uncertain. Trimming pared 1 base from V and 11 bases from J, leaving 7 bases between. This CDR3 comprises 11 residues. CDR1 is SGHVS and CDR2 is FNYEAQ in the germline V gene.

This clonotype was seen only a few times. This chain links TRBV6-2 or TRBV6-3 with TRBJ2-7, with 15 bases lining up with TRBD2. Germline V CDR1 and CDR2: MNHEY, SVGEGT. The CDR3 totals 16 residues. The ends lost 6 bases at V and 5 bases at J; junction bases unmatched: 8. The CDR3 loop is CASRTTRTSGRDEQYF. CDR3 sequence (DNA): TGTGCCAGCAGAACTACCAGGACTAGCGGGAGGGACGAGCAGTACTTC.

The chain recombines TRBV20-1 with TRBJ2-7; 8 nucleotides agree with TRBD1. J gave up 3 bases and V 1 base, and 5 bases lay outside the gene matches. Germline CDR1 DFQATT, CDR2 SNEGSKA (reference sequence). CDR3 size: 14 residues. CDR3 loop: CSARVGQGSYEQYF. Written as DNA, the CDR3 is TGCAGTGCTAGAGTCGGACAGGGAAGCTACGAGCAGTACTTC.

This clonotype has ten or more counts. The chain recombines TRBV12-3 or TRBV12-4 with TRBJ2-7; the D gene is possibly TRBD2 (5 bases). Trimming cost V 3 bases and J 6 bases, with 12 bases left between them. The length of the CDR3 is 13 residues. CDR3 protein: CASSLNGKSEQYF. DNA for the CDR3: TGTGCCAGCAGTTTGAACGGGAAGAGCGAGCAGTACTTC.

The chain carries TRBV7-9 and TRBJ2-2; no clear D. Germline V gives CDR1 SEHNR, CDR2 FQNEAQ (reference sequence). The CDR3 is 12 residues long. Between the trimmed V and J ends, which lost 7 bases and 6 bases, there was a span of 9 bases. The CDR3 reads CASIEIAGELFF. CDR3 DNA sequence: TGTGCCAGCATCGAGATAGCCGGGGAGCTGTTTTTT.

The chain employs TRBV14 and TRBJ2-1, with a tentative D call TRBD1 (6 bases). The V end was cut by 0 bases, the J end by 11 bases, with 11 bases between. This CDR3 contains 13 residues. Per the germline V gene, CDR1 is SGHDN and CDR2 is FVKESK. As DNA, the CDR3 is TGTGCCAGCAGCCAAGATCAAGGGGGAAAGCAGTTCTTC. Amino acids: CASSQDQGGKQFF. Variable domain in full (rest from reference TRBV14 and TRBJ2-1): EAGVTQFPSHSVIEKGQTVTLRCDPISGHDNLYWYRRVMGKEIKFLLHFVKESKQDESGMPNNRFLAERTGGTYSTLKVQPAELEDSGVYFCASSQDQGGKQFFGPGTRLTVL.

The chain uses TRBV19 and TRBJ2-1; 12 bases align to TRBD2. CDR3 size: 15 residues. Germline CDR1 and CDR2: LNHDA and SQIVND (reference sequence). The ends lost 7 bases at V and 7 bases at J; junction bases unmatched: 8. The CDR3 here is CASTLTSGRGNEQFF. The DNA of the CDR3 is TGTGCCAGTACCCTGACTAGCGGGAGAGGAAATGAGCAGTTCTTC.

The chain combines TRBV9 with TRBJ2-6; a possible D gene is TRBD1 (6 bases). This CDR3 comprises 16 residues. Looked up from germline, CDR1 is SGDLS and CDR2 is YYNGEE. V lost 2 bases, J lost 2 bases, and 11 bases lay in between. The CDR3 here is CASSVQGWAGANVLTF. The CDR3 region has the DNA TGTGCCAGCAGCGTCCAGGGGTGGGCTGGGGCCAACGTCCTGACTTTC. Based on the CDR3 plus reference TRBV9 and TRBJ2-6, the full variable domain is DSGVTQTPKHLITATGQRVTLRCSPRSGDLSVYWYQQSLDQGLQFLIQYYNGEERAKGNILERFSAQQFPDLHSELNLSSLELGDSALYFCASSVQGWAGANVLTFGAGSRLTVL.

The CDR3 sequence: CASRYLFSDTQYF. The CDR3 DNA is TGTGCCAGCAGATACCTATTCTCGGATACGCAGTATTTT. V and J are TRBV3-1 and TRBJ2-3; the D is unclear. CDR3 size: 13 residues. V was shortened by 6 bases and J by 6 bases, with 13 bases between the two germline ends. Germline loops: CDR1 LGHDT, CDR2 YNNKEL (reference sequence).

The gene calls are TRBV5-6 and TRBJ2-1; D remains ambiguous. The CDR3 is made up of 16 amino acids. CDR1 and CDR2 (germline): SGHDT, YYEEEE. Deletions cut 4 bases from V and 0 bases from J, with 14 bases between. In DNA, the CDR3 is TGTGCCAGCAGCCCCGGGCGACTTTGCTCCTACAATGAGCAGTTCTTC. This gives the protein CASSPGRLCSYNEQFF.